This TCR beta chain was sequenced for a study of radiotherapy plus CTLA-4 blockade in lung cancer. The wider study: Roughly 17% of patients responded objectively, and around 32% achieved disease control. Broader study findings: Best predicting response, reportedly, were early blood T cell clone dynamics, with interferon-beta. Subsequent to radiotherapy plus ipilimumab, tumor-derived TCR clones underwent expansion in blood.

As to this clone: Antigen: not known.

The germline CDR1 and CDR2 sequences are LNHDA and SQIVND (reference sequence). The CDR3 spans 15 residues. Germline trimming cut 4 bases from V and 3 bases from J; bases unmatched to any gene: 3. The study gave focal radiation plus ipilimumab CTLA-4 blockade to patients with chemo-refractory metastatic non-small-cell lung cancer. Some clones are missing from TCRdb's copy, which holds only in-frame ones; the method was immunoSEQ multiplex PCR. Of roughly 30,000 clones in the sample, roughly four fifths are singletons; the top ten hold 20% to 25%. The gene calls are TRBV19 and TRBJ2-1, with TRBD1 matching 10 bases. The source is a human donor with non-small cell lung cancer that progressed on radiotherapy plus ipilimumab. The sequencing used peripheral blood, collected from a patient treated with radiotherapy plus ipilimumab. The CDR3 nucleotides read TGTGCCAGTAGTACCCGGACAGGGGGCTACAATGAGCAGTTCTTC. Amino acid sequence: CASSTRTGGYNEQFF.